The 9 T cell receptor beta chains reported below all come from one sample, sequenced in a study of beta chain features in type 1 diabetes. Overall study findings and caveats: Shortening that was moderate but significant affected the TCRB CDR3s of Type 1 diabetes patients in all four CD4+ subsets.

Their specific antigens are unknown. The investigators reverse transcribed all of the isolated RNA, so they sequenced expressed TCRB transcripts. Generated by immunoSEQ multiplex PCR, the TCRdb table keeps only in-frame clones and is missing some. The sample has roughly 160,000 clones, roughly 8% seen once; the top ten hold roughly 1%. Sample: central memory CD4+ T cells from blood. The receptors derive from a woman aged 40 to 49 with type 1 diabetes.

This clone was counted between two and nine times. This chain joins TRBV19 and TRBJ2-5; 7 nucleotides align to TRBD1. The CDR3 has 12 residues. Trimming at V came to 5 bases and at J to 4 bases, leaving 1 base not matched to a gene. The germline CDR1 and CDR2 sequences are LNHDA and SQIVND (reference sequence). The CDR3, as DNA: TGTGCCAGTAGTTCAGGGGGAGAGACCCAGTACTTC. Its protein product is CASSSGGETQYF.

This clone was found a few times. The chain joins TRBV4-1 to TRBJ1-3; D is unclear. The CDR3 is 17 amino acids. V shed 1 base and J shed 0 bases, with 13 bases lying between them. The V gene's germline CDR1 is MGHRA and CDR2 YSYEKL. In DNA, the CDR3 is TGCGCCAGCAGCCAAGCTCCCCCAGGAAACTCTGGAAACACCATATATTTT. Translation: CASSQAPPGNSGNTIYF.

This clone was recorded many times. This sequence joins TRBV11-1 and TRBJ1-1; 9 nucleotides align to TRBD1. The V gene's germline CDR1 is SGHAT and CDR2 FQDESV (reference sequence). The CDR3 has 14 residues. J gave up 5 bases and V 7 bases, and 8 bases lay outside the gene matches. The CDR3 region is CASNPGQGRTEAFF. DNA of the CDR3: TGTGCCAGCAACCCGGGACAGGGAAGGACTGAAGCTTTCTTT.

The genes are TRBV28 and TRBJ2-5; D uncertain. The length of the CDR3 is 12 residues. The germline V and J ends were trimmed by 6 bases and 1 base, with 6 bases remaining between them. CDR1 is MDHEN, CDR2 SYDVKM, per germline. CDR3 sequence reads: CASSSGQETQYF. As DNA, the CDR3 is TGTGCCAGCAGCTCCGGCCAAGAGACCCAGTACTTC. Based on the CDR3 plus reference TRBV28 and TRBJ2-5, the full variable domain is DVKVTQSSRYLVKRTGEKVFLECVQDMDHENMFWYRQDPGLGLRLIYFSYDVKMKEKGDIPEGYSVSREKKERFSLILESASTNQTSMYLCASSSGQETQYFGPGTRLLVL.

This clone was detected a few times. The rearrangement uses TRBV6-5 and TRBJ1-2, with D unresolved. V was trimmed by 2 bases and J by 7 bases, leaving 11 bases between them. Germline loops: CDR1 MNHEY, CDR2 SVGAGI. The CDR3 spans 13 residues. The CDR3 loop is CASSYTERGGYTF. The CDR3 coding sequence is TGTGCCAGCAGTTACACAGAGCGGGGTGGCTACACCTTC.

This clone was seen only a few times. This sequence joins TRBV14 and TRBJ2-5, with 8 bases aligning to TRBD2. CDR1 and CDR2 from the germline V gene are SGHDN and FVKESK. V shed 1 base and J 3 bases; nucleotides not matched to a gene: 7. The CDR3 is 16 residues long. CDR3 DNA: TGTGCCAGCAGCCAAGGTCTCAGCGGGAGCGAAGAGACCCAGTACTTC. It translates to CASSQGLSGSEETQYF. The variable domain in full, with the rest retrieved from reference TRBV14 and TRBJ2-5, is EAGVTQFPSHSVIEKGQTVTLRCDPISGHDNLYWYRRVMGKEIKFLLHFVKESKQDESGMPNNRFLAERTGGTYSTLKVQPAELEDSGVYFCASSQGLSGSEETQYFGPGTRLLVL.

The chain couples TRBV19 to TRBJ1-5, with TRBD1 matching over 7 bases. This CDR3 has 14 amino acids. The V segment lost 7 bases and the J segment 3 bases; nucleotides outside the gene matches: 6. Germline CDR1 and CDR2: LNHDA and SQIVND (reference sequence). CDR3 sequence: CASISDRNNQPQHF. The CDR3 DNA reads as TGTGCCAGTATCTCGGACAGGAACAATCAGCCCCAGCATTTT.

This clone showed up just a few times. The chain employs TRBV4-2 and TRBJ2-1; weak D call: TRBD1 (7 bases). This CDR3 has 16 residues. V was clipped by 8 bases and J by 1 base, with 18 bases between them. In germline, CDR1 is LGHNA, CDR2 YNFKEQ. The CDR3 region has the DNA TGTGCCAGCGCCAGGGGGGACGCCTCGTCCTACAATGAGCAGTTCTTC. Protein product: CASARGDASSYNEQFF.

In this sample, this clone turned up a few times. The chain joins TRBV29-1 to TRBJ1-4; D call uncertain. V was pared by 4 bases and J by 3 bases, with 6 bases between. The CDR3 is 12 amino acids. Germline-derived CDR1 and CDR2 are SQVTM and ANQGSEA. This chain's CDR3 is CSVASPNEKLFF. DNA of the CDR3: TGCAGCGTTGCCAGTCCTAATGAAAAACTGTTTTTT.